A selection of T cell receptor beta chains follows, all from one sample in a study of ipilimumab plus nivolumab after autologous stem cell transplantation. Generated by immunoSEQ multiplex PCR, the TCRdb table keeps only in-frame clones and is missing some. The sample shows about 83,000 clones, 75% to 85% of them seen only once. The material sequenced was PBMCs, taken in a trial of ipilimumab plus nivolumab as post-transplant consolidation. These TCRs come from a male donor with diffuse large B-cell lymphoma. CDR3s include the opening cysteine and the closing phenylalanine or tryptophan. The D gene is left open where the match is weak. A clone size is listed for some rows: how often the clone was seen (once, few, many), or a class if it is expanded.

v_gene	j_gene	abundance	d_gene	CDR3aa	CDR3nt
TRBV6-1	TRBJ2-1	-	TRBD2	CASSAGLAGYNEQFF	TGTGCCAGCAGTGCAGGACTAGCGGGATACAATGAGCAGTTCTTC
TRBV6-5	TRBJ2-6	once	-	CASSTGVLGANVLTF	TGTGCCAGCAGTACCGGAGTCCTGGGGGCCAACGTCCTGACTTTC
TRBV7-3	TRBJ2-2	-	-	CASSVQQNTGELFF	TGTGCCAGCAGCGTCCAACAGAACACCGGGGAGCTGTTTTTT
TRBV6-5	TRBJ2-2	-	TRBD2	CASSRSGGGTGELFF	TGTGCCAGCAGTCGGAGCGGGGGGGGAACCGGGGAGCTGTTTTTT
TRBV9	TRBJ2-1	-	TRBD2	CASSVGSGGDNEQFF	TGTGCCAGCAGCGTAGGTAGCGGGGGGGACAATGAGCAGTTCTTC
TRBV4-1	TRBJ1-4	-	-	CASSQQTATNEKLFF	TGCGCCAGCAGCCAGCAGACAGCAACTAATGAAAAACTGTTTTTT
TRBV4-2	TRBJ1-1	-	-	CASSPIEGFRNTEAFF	TGTGCCAGCAGCCCGATCGAGGGGTTCAGGAACACTGAAGCTTTCTTT
TRBV7-3	TRBJ2-3	-	-	CASSSLEDPTDTQYF	TGTGCCAGCAGCTCCCTCGAGGATCCCACAGATACGCAGTATTTT
TRBV30	TRBJ1-1	-	-	CAWTPGQGNTEAFF	TGTGCCTGGACCCCAGGGCAGGGGAACACTGAAGCTTTCTTT
TRBV6-5	TRBJ1-2	-	TRBD1	CASSYSRTGTGSGYTF	TGTGCCAGCAGTTACTCTAGGACAGGGACGGGGAGTGGCTACACCTTC
TRBV4-3	TRBJ2-7	-	-	CASSQDRGDYEQYF	TGCGCCAGCAGCCAAGATCGAGGGGACTACGAGCAGTACTTC
TRBV11-2	TRBJ1-4	-	TRBD1	CASSSRGYNNEKLFF	TGTGCCAGCAGCTCCAGGGGGTACAATAATGAAAAACTGTTTTTT
TRBV5-6	TRBJ1-4	-	-	CASSPWGGLKLFF	TGTGCCAGCAGCCCCTGGGGGGGCTTAAAACTGTTTTTT
TRBV19	TRBJ1-3	-	TRBD1	CASTSMGQGRNTIYF	TGTGCCAGCACGAGTATGGGACAGGGCAGAAACACCATATATTTT
TRBV28	TRBJ2-7	-	TRBD1	CASRPTGTGSYEQYF	TGTGCCAGCAGGCCAACCGGGACAGGGTCCTACGAGCAGTACTTC